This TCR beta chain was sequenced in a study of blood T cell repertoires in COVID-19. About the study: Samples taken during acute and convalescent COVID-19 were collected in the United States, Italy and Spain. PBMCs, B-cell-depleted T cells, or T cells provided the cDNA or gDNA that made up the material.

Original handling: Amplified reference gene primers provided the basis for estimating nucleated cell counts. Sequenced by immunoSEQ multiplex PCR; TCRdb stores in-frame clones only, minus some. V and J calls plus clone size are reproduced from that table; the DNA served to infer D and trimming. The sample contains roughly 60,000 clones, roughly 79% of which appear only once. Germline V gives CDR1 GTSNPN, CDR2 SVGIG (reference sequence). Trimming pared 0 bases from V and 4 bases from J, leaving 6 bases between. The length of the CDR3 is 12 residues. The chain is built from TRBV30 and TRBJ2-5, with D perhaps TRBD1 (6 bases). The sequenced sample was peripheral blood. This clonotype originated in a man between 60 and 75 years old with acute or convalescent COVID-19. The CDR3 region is CAWSVGGETQYF. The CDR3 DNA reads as TGTGCCTGGAGTGTAGGGGGAGAGACCCAGTACTTC.